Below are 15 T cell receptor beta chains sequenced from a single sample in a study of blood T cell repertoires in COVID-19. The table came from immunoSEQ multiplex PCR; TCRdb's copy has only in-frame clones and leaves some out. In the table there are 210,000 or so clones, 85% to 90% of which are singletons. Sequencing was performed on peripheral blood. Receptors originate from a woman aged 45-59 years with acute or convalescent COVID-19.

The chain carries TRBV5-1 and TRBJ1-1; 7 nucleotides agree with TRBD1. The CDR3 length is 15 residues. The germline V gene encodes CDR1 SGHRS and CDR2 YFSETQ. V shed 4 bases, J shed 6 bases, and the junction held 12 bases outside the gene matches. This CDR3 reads CASSPRTGPGAEAFF. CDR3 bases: TGCGCCAGCAGCCCGAGGACAGGCCCCGGTGCTGAAGCTTTCTTT.

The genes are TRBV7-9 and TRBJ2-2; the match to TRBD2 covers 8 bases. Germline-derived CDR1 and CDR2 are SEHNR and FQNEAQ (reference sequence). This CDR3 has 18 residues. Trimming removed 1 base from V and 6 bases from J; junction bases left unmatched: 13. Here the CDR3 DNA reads TGTGCCAGCAGCTTAGACCGTAGAGCGGGAGTTTCGGCCGGGGAGCTGTTTTTT. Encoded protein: CASSLDRRAGVSAGELFF.

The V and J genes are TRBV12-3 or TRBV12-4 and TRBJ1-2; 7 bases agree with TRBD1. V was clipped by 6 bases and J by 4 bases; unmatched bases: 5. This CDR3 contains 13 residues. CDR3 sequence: CASSTTGTYGYTF. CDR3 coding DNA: TGTGCCAGCAGCACGACAGGGACCTATGGCTACACCTTC.

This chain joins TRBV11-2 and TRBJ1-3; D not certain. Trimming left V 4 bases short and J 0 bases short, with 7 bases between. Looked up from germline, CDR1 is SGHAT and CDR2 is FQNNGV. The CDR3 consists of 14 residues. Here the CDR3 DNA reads TGTGCCAGCAGCTCCTTATCCTCTGGAAACACCATATATTTT. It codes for CASSSLSSGNTIYF. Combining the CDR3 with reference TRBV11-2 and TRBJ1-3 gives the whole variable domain EAGVAQSPRYKIIEKRQSVAFWCNPISGHATLYWYQQILGQGPKLLIQFQNNGVVDDSQLPKDRFSAERLKGVDSTLKIQPAKLEDSAVYLCASSSLSSGNTIYFGEGSWLTVV.

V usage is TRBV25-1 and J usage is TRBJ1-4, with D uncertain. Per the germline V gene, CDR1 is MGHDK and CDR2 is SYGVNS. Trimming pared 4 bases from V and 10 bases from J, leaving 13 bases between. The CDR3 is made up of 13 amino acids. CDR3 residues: CASSGFGSGKLFF. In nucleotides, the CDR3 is TGTGCCAGCAGTGGTTTCGGGTCGGGAAAACTGTTTTTT.

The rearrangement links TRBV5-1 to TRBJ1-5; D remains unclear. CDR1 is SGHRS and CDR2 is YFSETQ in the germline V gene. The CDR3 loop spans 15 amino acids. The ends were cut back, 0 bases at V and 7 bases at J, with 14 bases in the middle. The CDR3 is CASSLVPGGGQPQHF. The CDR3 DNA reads TGCGCCAGCAGCTTGGTCCCGGGAGGAGGACAGCCCCAGCATTTT.

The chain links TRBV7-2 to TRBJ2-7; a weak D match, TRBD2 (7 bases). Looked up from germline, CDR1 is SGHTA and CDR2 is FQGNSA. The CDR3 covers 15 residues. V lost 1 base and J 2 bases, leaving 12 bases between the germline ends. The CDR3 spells CASSLVAGATYEQYF. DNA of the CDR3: TGTGCCAGCAGCTTAGTCGCGGGGGCTACCTACGAGCAGTACTTC.

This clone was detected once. The CDR3 DNA is TGTGCCAGCAGCACAAGCGGGGTCCAAGAGACCCAGTACTTC. Translated, it gives CASSTSGVQETQYF. The chain employs TRBV11-2 and TRBJ2-5; 7 positions match TRBD2. V shed 5 bases, J shed 1 base, and the junction held 4 bases outside the gene matches. From germline, CDR1 is SGHAT and CDR2 FQNNGV. The CDR3 sequence is 14 residues long.

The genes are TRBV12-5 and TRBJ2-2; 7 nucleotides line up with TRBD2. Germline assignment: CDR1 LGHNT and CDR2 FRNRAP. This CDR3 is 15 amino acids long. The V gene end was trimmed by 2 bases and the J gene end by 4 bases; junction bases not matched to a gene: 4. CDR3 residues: CASGLWRGFTGELFF. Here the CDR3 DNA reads TGTGCTAGTGGTTTGTGGCGGGGGTTCACCGGGGAGCTGTTTTTT.

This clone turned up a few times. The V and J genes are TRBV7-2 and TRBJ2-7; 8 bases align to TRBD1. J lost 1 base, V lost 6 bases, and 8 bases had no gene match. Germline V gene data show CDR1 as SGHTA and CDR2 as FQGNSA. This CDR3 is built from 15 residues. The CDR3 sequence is CASRPDRGGSYEQYF. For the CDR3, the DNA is TGTGCCAGCAGACCAGACAGGGGAGGATCCTACGAGCAGTACTTC.

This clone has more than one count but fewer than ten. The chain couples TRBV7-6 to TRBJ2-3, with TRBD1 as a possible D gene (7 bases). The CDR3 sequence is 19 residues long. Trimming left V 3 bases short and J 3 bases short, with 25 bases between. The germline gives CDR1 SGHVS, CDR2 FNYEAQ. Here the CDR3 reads CASSLGRDSGFVGTDTQYF. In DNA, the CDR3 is TGTGCCAGCAGCTTGGGGCGGGACAGTGGATTTGTAGGTACAGATACGCAGTATTTT.

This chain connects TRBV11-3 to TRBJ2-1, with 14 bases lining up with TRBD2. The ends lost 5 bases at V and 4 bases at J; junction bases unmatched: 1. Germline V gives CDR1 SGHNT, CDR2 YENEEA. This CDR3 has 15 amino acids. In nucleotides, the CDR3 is TGTGCCAGCAGCGGACTAGCGGGGGGATACAATGAGCAGTTCTTC. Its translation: CASSGLAGGYNEQFF.

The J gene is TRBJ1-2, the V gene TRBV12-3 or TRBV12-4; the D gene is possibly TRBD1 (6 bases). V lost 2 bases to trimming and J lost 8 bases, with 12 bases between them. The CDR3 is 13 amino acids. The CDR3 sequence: CASSLSVRGGYTF. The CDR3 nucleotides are TGTGCCAGCAGTTTATCGGTCAGGGGCGGCTACACCTTC.

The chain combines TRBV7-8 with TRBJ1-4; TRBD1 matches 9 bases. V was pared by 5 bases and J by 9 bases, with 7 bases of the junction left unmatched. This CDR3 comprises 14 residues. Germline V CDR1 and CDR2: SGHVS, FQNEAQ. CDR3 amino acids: CASSGTGTRKKLFF. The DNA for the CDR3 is TGTGCCAGCAGCGGGACAGGGACGAGGAAAAAACTGTTTTTT.

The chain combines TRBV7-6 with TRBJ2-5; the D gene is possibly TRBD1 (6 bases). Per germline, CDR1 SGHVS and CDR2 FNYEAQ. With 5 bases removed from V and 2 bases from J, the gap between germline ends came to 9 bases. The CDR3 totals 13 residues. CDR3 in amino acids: CASSRDIQETQYF. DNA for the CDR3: TGTGCCAGCAGCCGGGACATTCAAGAGACCCAGTACTTC.